The T cell receptor beta chain under discussion was sequenced for a study of CD8 T cells in ankylosing spondylitis. Germline V gives CDR1 SEHNR, CDR2 FQNEAQ (reference sequence). This CDR3 has 15 residues. Study-level points and caveats: Previously reported in reactive arthritis synovial fluid and blood were some of the motif variants. Matched synovial fluid from ankylosing spondylitis patients was reported to be enriched for disease-linked clones. What appeared characteristic of ankylosing spondylitis blood was a TCR beta motif of 7 or 8 highly homologous variants. Disease-linked clones were CD8+ and relatively rare in peripheral blood.

Comments on this clonotype: Its antigen is undetermined. A much bigger clone sits one base away, suggesting this may be a read error.

Researchers built TCR beta libraries using quantitative 5'-RACE with molecular barcodes. TCRdb itself ran the 5' RACE reads through MiXCR, one entry per CDR3 protein. The sample lists about 200,000 distinct CDR3 sequences; about 7% were seen once. Sequencing used blood, either unsorted or a sorted T cell fraction (not recorded which). This receptor was taken from a male donor with ankylosing spondylitis. This chain joins TRBV7-9 and TRBJ2-1; 10 bases agree with TRBD2. CDR3 amino acids: CASSPSGGAVDEQSF. CDR3 DNA sequence: TGTGCCAGCAGCCCCAGCGGGGGGGCCGTCGATGAGCAGTCCTTC.